The following is a T cell receptor beta chain sequence with its context. This record belongs to a study of blood T cell repertoires in COVID-19. Study in general: Material from acute and convalescent COVID-19 was sourced from the United States, Italy and Spain. In each case, the material was cDNA or gDNA derived from T cells, B-cell-depleted T cells, or PBMCs.

Trimming at V came to 5 bases and at J to 0 bases, leaving 14 bases not matched to a gene. CDR1 and CDR2 (germline): PRHDT, FYEKMQ (reference sequence). This CDR3 is built from 19 residues. Here immunoSEQ multiplex PCR was the method, and the copy in TCRdb shows in-frame clones only, minus some. The table records roughly 250,000 clones, 70% to 90% of them present only once. Participant reports of clinical history set cohort assignment. This receptor was taken from a woman aged 45-65 years who had recovered from COVID-19. The chain is built from TRBV13 and TRBJ2-5; 11 bases fit TRBD2. The sample consisted of PBMCs or T cells enriched from blood (not recorded which). The CDR3 DNA sequence: TGTGCCAGCAGCCCAACCGGGTCCCTAGCGGGAGGCGACCAAGAGACCCAGTACTTC. Amino acids: CASSPTGSLAGGDQETQYF.